The T cell receptor beta chain described here comes from a study of T cell repertoires in cytomegalovirus infection. Whole-study results and caveats: HLA-C-restricted TCR beta clonotypes specific for CMV led the ex vivo response.

V dropped 4 bases and J dropped 5; count of bases not matched to a gene: 11. The CDR3 length is 16 residues. Germline V lookup: CDR1 LNHDA, CDR2 SQIVND (reference sequence). Details on this clonotype: The antigen remains unidentified.

One entry per CDR3 protein results from TCRdb running MiXCR on the reads. The sample records 500,000 to 600,000 distinct CDR3 sequences, approximately 15% being singletons. The V and J genes are TRBV19 and TRBJ2-1; TRBD2 aligns across 7 bases. The sequenced material came from CD8+ T cells from PBMCs. The sequence was obtained from a human donor in good health (CMV status not recorded). Some clones in this sample may be carry-over from other donors' samples. CDR3 amino acids: CASSKGSGITHNEQFF. For the CDR3, the DNA is TGTGCCAGTAGTAAGGGCAGCGGGATAACCCACAATGAGCAGTTCTTC.